This TCR beta chain was sequenced for a study of blood T cell repertoires in COVID-19. The overall study: Specimens from acute and convalescent COVID-19 originated in the United States, Italy and Spain. Sources were T cells, B-cell-depleted T cells, or PBMCs; the material itself was cDNA or gDNA.

Sequenced by immunoSEQ multiplex PCR; TCRdb stores in-frame clones only, minus some. The sample has over 200,000 clones; about nine tenths are singletons. With 10 bases removed from V and 4 bases from J, the gap between germline ends came to 16 bases. The CDR3 is 13 residues long. The germline CDR1 and CDR2 sequences are MNHEY and SMNVEV (reference sequence). This rearrangement joins TRBV27 to TRBJ1-1; maybe TRBD1 (5 bases). What was sequenced was peripheral blood. The receptor's source is a man aged 25-45 years who had recovered from COVID-19. The CDR3 loop reads CATKRAGPTEAFF. CDR3 coding DNA: TGTGCCACTAAGCGAGCAGGGCCCACTGAAGCTTTCTTT.